What follows are 17 T cell receptor beta chains derived from one specimen sequenced in a study of blood T cell repertoires in COVID-19 (dated by TCRdb to 2020 to 2022). To prepare the library, the immunoSEQ multiplex PCR assay was applied. Imported from immuneACCESS, the table was reduced by TCRdb to in-frame sequences with V and J called. These copies leave out some clones; in studies compared against another copy, an unresolved V gene accounts for under half, and the cause of the remainder is not known. This sample has about 190,000 clones in its table, and 70% to 80% of those were observed once. The top ten hold under 15% of the sample. The sequencing input was peripheral blood. The receptors were sampled from a woman in her 50s with acute or convalescent COVID-19.

This chain's CDR3 is CASTPGQTNYGYTF. CDR3 in DNA: TGTGCCAGCACCCCCGGACAGACCAACTATGGCTACACCTTC. This chain connects TRBV2 to TRBJ1-2, with D perhaps TRBD1 (6 bases). Germline V gene lookup returns CDR1 SNHLY and CDR2 FYNNEI. V lost 7 bases and J lost 2, with 14 bases in between. The CDR3 covers 14 residues.

This chain connects TRBV5-1 to TRBJ2-7; 8 bases match TRBD2. Germline CDR1 reads SGHRS; CDR2 reads YFSETQ. Unmatched junction bases numbered 7, after V lost 2 bases and J lost 0 bases. This CDR3 contains 16 residues. The CDR3 DNA sequence: TGCGCCAGCAGCTTTCAGGCGCGGGGGGCCTCCTACGAGCAGTACTTC. Translated: CASSFQARGASYEQYF.

The chain recombines TRBV5-6 with TRBJ1-1; no firm D call. The CDR3 is made up of 15 amino acids. Trimming took 3 bases from V and 0 from J, leaving 12 bases between them. The V gene's germline CDR1 is SGHDT and CDR2 YYEEEE. The CDR3 sequence: CASSYLTRMNTEAFF. DNA of the CDR3: TGTGCCAGCAGCTATCTGACAAGAATGAACACTGAAGCTTTCTTT.

This clone was seen just once. The CDR3 is CASSLGRGPYEQYF. The CDR3 DNA follows: TGTGCCAGCAGCTTAGGACGGGGTCCCTACGAGCAGTACTTC. This chain links TRBV13 with TRBJ2-7; TRBD2 is a possible D gene (5 bases). The germline V gene encodes CDR1 PRHDT and CDR2 FYEKMQ (reference sequence). V was clipped by 0 bases and J by 2 bases, with 8 bases between them. This CDR3 spans 14 amino acids.

The genes are TRBV18 and TRBJ2-2; D is unresolved. The germline gives CDR1 KGHSH, CDR2 LQKENI. V gave up 3 bases and J gave up 6 bases, with 17 bases separating them. The CDR3 runs 16 residues. The chain's CDR3 is CASSPGVLAGPGELFF. The CDR3 DNA is TGTGCCAGCTCACCTGGTGTCCTGGCTGGGCCCGGGGAGCTGTTTTTT. The variable domain in full, with the rest retrieved from reference TRBV18 and TRBJ2-2, is NAGVMQNPRHLVRRRGQEARLRCSPMKGHSHVYWYRQLPEEGLKFMVYLQKENIIDESGMPKERFSAEFPKEGPSILRIQQVVRGDSAAYFCASSPGVLAGPGELFFGEGSRLTVL.

The V and J genes are TRBV19 and TRBJ2-7; 8 bases align to TRBD1. The CDR3 has 15 amino acids. V was clipped by 5 bases and J by 0 bases; unmatched bases: 6. CDR1 LNHDA and CDR2 SQIVND come from the germline V gene (reference sequence). This CDR3 is CASSERTGSSYEQYF. The DNA for the CDR3 is TGTGCCAGTAGTGAGAGGACAGGGAGCTCCTACGAGCAGTACTTC.

The V call is TRBV20-1, the J call TRBJ1-3; D is unresolved. The germline V gene has CDR1 DFQATT and CDR2 SNEGSKA (reference sequence). Trimming took off 3 bases at V and 0 bases at J, with 6 bases between the two ends. The CDR3 loop spans 13 amino acids. CDR3 in amino acids: CSASLTSGNTIYF. The CDR3 DNA is TGCAGTGCTAGTCTAACCTCTGGAAACACCATATATTTT.

The rearrangement joins TRBV2 to TRBJ2-2, with 15 bases aligning to TRBD2. The CDR3 extends over 15 amino acids. Germline CDR1 reads SNHLY; CDR2 reads FYNNEI. After removal of 7 bases from V and 9 bases from J, the junction contained 6 bases not matched to a gene. The CDR3 reads CASTWTSGGDRELFF. The CDR3, as DNA: TGTGCCAGCACCTGGACTAGCGGGGGGGACAGGGAGCTGTTTTTT.

The chain couples TRBV2 to TRBJ1-5; 10 positions match TRBD1. The DNA end is more similar to TRBJ2-3, so the J call may be wrong. Germline V gives CDR1 SNHLY, CDR2 FYNNEI. The CDR3 is 15 residues long. The CDR3 protein is CASSRQGANNQPQYF. The CDR3, as DNA: TGTGCCAGCTCGAGACAGGGGGCGAACAATCAGCCCCAGTATTTT.

The genes are TRBV6-7 and TRBJ2-5; 8 nucleotides match TRBD1. TRBV6-7 is designated an ORF whose function remains uncertain. V lost 2 bases and J lost 5; bases outside the gene matches: 10. The CDR3 extends over 16 amino acids. The CDR3 nucleotides are TGTGCCAGCAGTTACGGAGTTCAGGGGGCATGGGAGACCCAGTACTTC. It yields the protein CASSYGVQGAWETQYF.

The chain employs TRBV7-2 and TRBJ1-6; 7 bases align to TRBD1. This CDR3 is 19 amino acids long. Per germline, CDR1 SGHTA and CDR2 FQGNSA. J lost 7 bases, V lost 4 bases, and 19 bases had no gene match. The CDR3 reads CASSSTPTGAVSPNSPLHF. The CDR3 nucleotides read TGTGCCAGCAGCTCAACCCCTACAGGGGCCGTATCCCCCAATTCACCCCTCCACTTT.

The rearrangement links TRBV5-4 to TRBJ2-3; 14 nucleotides align to TRBD2. Unmatched junction bases numbered 4, after V lost 4 bases and J lost 3 bases. Looked up from germline, CDR1 is SGHNT and CDR2 is YYREEE (reference sequence). CDR3 size: 16 residues. CDR3 DNA: TGTGCCAGCAGCGGGGGACTAGCGGGAGTTACAGATACGCAGTATTTT. Protein: CASSGGLAGVTDTQYF.

J is TRBJ1-5 and V is TRBV28; 8 bases line up with TRBD1. The CDR3 consists of 14 residues. The germline gives CDR1 MDHEN, CDR2 SYDVKM. V shed 4 bases, J shed 7 bases, and the junction held 6 bases outside the gene matches. The CDR3 protein is CASSSQGGWQPQHF. Written as DNA, the CDR3 is TGTGCCAGCAGTTCACAGGGGGGGTGGCAGCCCCAGCATTTT.

A word on this clone: Its ends do not fully match the called genes, so a read error is possible. The chain employs TRBV19 and TRBJ1-6; tentatively, D is TRBD1 (6 bases). The CDR3 runs 14 residues. Germline assignment: CDR1 LNHDA and CDR2 SQIVND (reference sequence). The CDR3 is CATTGTIGNSPPHF. CDR3 DNA sequence: TGTGCCACTACAGGGACTATTGGGAATTCACCCCCCCACTTT.

J is TRBJ1-3 and V is TRBV5-6; D uncertain. The germline CDR1 and CDR2 sequences are SGHDT and YYEEEE. V lost 3 bases and J lost 0, with 16 bases in between. The CDR3 is 17 residues long. The CDR3 coding sequence is TGTGCCAGCAGCTCTGGTCCCCTTCTAATCTCTGGAAACACCATATATTTT. The encoded protein is CASSSGPLLISGNTIYF.

The V and J genes are TRBV5-1 and TRBJ2-3; 8 positions match TRBD2. Germline V gene sequence: CDR1 SGHRS, CDR2 YFSETQ. The CDR3 is 14 amino acids. V lost 5 bases to trimming and J lost 4 bases; unmatched junction nucleotides: 6. In DNA form, the CDR3 reads TGCGCCAGCAGTAGAACTAGCGGAGCAGATACGCAGTATTTT. Its protein is CASSRTSGADTQYF.

The chain employs TRBV24-1 and TRBJ2-2; D gene unclear. The CDR3 totals 15 residues. Germline V gene lookup returns CDR1 KGHDR and CDR2 SFDVKD. Trimming left V 0 bases short and J 4 bases short, with 8 bases between. The CDR3 bases are TGTGCCACCAGTGATTTGAAGACATCCACCGGGGAGCTGTTTTTT. Protein product: CATSDLKTSTGELFF.